This record covers a single T cell receptor beta chain. The data stem from a study of response to subunit inactivated influenza vaccine. This CDR3 region has 15 residues. V was trimmed by 4 bases and J by 3 bases, leaving 16 bases between them. MiXCR, applied by TCRdb to the RT-PCR reads, yields one record per CDR3 protein. The table shows more than 600,000 distinct CDR3 sequences, with around 18% occurring only once. The chain recombines TRBV6-7 with TRBJ2-7, with D unresolved. TRBV6-7 is identified as an open reading frame with a role that is uncertain. The input for sequencing was PBMCs from blood, taken 5 days after vaccination. The sequence was obtained from a man aged 50 to 59 who received an inactivated influenza vaccine. The CDR3 loop reads CASSSHDSGVYEQYF. The CDR3 DNA is TGTGCCAGCAGTTCCCACGACTCAGGAGTCTACGAGCAGTACTTC.